This T cell receptor beta chain appears in the sequencing data of a study of blood T cells in healthy people across ages. A word on this clonotype: Its specificity is not known.

General study findings and limits: Bulk PBMC profiling left naive and antigen-experienced comparisons inconclusive.

Primers used in a second PCR of roughly 6 to 12 cycles were a sample-barcoded 5' primer and a J-beta primer mix. Each cDNA molecule was tagged by a template-switch adaptor that had 12 random nucleotides. MiXCR, run by TCRdb on the 5' RACE reads, gives a single entry per CDR3 protein. The top ten clones hold around a sixth of a sample with about 780,000 distinct CDR3 sequences, more than 35% of them seen once. Between the trimmed V and J ends, which lost 0 bases and 6 bases, there was a span of 8 bases. This CDR3 contains 13 residues. CDR1 and CDR2 (germline): MNHEY, SVGAGI. The receptor was isolated from a man older than 75 in good health. The chain combines TRBV6-5 with TRBJ1-2; perhaps TRBD1 as D (6 bases). Sequenced sample: blood. The CDR3 protein is CASSYSGADGYTF. CDR3 bases: TGTGCCAGCAGTTACTCGGGGGCTGATGGCTACACCTTC.